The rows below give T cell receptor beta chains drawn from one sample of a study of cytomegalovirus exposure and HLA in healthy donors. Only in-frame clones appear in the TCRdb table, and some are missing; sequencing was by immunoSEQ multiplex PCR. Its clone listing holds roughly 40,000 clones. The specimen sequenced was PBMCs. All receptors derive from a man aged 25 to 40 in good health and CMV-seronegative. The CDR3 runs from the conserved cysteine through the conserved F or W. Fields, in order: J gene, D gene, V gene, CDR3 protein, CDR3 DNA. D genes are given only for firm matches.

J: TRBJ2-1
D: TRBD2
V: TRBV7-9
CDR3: CASSSGLAGVIYNEQFF
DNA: TGTGCCAGCAGCTCCGGACTAGCGGGAGTTATATACAATGAGCAGTTCTTC

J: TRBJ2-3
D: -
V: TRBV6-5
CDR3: CASSRDSGDTQYF
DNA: TGTGCCAGCAGCAGGGACTCAGGAGATACGCAGTATTTT

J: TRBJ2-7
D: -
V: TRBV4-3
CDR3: CASSQDLTFGGSYEQYF
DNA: TGCGCCAGCAGCCAAGACCTAACTTTTGGGGGGTCCTACGAGCAGTACTTC

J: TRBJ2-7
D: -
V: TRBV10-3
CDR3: CASSGALFEQYF
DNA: TGTGCCTCGTCAGGGGCCCTCTTCGAGCAGTACTTC

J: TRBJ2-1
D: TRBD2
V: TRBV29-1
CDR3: CSVGGSSYNEQFF
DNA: TGCAGCGTTGGCGGGAGCTCCTACAATGAGCAGTTCTTC

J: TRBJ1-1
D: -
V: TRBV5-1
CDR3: CASSTGRGTEAFF
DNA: TGCGCCAGCAGCACAGGAAGGGGGACTGAAGCTTTCTTT

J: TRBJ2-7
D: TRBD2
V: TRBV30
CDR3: CAWSGGGSYEQYF
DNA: TGTGCCTGGAGTGGGGGGGGTTCCTACGAGCAGTACTTC

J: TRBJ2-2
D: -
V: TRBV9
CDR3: CASSVEGHLNTGELFF
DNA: TGTGCCAGCAGCGTAGAGGGACACTTGAACACCGGGGAGCTGTTTTTT

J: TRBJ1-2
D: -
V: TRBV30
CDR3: CACPDGGGGYTF
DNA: TGTGCCTGCCCCGACGGGGGAGGAGGCTACACCTTC

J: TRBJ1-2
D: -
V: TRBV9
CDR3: CASSVDPGIYGYTF
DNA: TGTGCCAGCAGCGTAGACCCAGGTATCTATGGCTACACCTTC

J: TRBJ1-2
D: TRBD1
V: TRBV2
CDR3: CASRRGTVYGYTF
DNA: TGTGCCAGCAGGAGAGGGACAGTCTATGGCTACACCTTC

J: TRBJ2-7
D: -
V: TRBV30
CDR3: CAWKVWSAIEQYF
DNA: TGTGCCTGGAAAGTTTGGAGCGCGATAGAGCAGTACTTC

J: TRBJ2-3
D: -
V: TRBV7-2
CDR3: CASSQMVSTDTQYF
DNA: TGTGCCAGCAGCCAGATGGTATCCACAGATACGCAGTATTTT

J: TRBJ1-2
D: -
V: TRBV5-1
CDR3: CASSFRSGDYGYTF
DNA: TGCGCCAGCAGCTTTCGTTCAGGGGACTATGGCTACACCTTC

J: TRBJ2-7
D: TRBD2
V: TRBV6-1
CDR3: CASSELAGVAYEQYF
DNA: TGTGCCAGCAGTGAACTAGCGGGGGTAGCCTACGAGCAGTACTTC

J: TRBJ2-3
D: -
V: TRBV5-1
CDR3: CASSLGGSGNTQYF
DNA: TGCGCCAGCAGCTTGGGTGGGAGCGGCAATACGCAGTATTTT

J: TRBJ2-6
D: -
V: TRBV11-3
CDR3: CASSPEQGPRLRSGANVLTF
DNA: TGTGCCAGCAGCCCTGAACAGGGACCTCGGCTCCGCTCTGGGGCCAACGTCCTGACTTTC

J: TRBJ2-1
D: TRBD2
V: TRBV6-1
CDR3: CASSDLAGGFYNEQFF
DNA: TGTGCCAGCAGTGACTTAGCGGGAGGATTCTACAATGAGCAGTTCTTC